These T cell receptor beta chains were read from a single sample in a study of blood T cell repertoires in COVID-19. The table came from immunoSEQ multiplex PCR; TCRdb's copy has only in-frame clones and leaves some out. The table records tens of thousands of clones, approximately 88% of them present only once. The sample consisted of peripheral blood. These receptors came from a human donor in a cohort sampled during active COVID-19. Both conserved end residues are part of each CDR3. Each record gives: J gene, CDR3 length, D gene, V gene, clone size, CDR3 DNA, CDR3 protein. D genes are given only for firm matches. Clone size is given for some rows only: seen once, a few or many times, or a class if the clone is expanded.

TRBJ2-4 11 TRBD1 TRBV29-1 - TGCAGCGCACAGGACAGGACCTTTCAGTACTTC CSAQDRTFQYF
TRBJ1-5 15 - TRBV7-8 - TGTGCCAGCAGCTTAGATAGACACGACAATCAGCCCCAGCATTTT CASSLDRHDNQPQHF
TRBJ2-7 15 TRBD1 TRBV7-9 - TGTGCCAGCAGCCGAACCGGGACAGGGGCCTACGAGCAGTACTTC CASSRTGTGAYEQYF
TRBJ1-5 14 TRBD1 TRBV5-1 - TGCGCCAGCAGCTTGCAGGGGGGATTAGAGCCCCAGCATTTT CASSLQGGLEPQHF
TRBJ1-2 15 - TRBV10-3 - TGTGCCATCAGTGAGGGCGGGGGAGAAAACTATGGCTACACCTTC CAISEGGGENYGYTF
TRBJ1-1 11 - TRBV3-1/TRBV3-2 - TGTGCCAGCAGCCAGCGGACTGAAGCTTTCTTT CASSQRTEAFF
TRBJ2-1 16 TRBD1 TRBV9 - TGTGCCAGCAGCGTAGGGCTCCGACAGGGATGGAATGAGCAGTTCTTC CASSVGLRQGWNEQFF
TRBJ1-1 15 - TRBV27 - TGTGCCAGCAGGGGGACTGCCGGTAGTGGGACTGAAGCTTTCTTT CASRGTAGSGTEAFF
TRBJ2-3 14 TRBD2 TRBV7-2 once TGTGCCAGCAGCCCTGGACTAGACACAGATACGCAGTATTTT CASSPGLDTDTQYF
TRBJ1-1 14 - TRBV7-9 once TGTGCCAGCAGCTCCCCGGAACGGCTAGCTGAAGCTTTCTTT CASSSPERLAEAFF
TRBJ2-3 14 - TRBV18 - TGTGCCAGCTCACCAACCAGGGGTGCAGATACGCAGTATTTT CASSPTRGADTQYF
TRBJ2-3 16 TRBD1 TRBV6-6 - TGTGCCAGCAGTTACCCAGGCAGGGGGCGAACAGATACGCAGTATTTT CASSYPGRGRTDTQYF
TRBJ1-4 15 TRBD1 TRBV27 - TGTGCCAGCACCCCTTACAGGGGGGTGAGTGAAAAACTGTTTTTT CASTPYRGVSEKLFF
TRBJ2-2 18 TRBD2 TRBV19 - TGTGCCAGTAGTCTCCAAGGACTAGCGGGAGGGTCCACCGGGGAGCTGTTTTTT CASSLQGLAGGSTGELFF
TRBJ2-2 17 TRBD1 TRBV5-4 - TGTGCCAGCAGCGACGGGTCGGGACAGGGGTACACCGGGGAGCTGTTTTTT CASSDGSGQGYTGELFF
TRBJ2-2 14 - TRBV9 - TGTGCCAGCAGCGTAGTCCCTAGCAACAGGGAGCTGTTTTTT CASSVVPSNRELFF
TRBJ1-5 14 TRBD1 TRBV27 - TGTGCCAGCAGTCCCCGGGACAGGGATCAGCCCCAGCATTTT CASSPRDRDQPQHF
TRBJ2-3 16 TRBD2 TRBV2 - TGTGCCAGCAGTGAAGAGGGGAGGGGCGGAGTAGATACGCAGTATTTT CASSEEGRGGVDTQYF